This TCR beta chain was recovered during a study of blood T cells in healthy people across ages. Primed by a sample-barcoded 5' primer and a J-beta primer mix, a second PCR proceeded for about 6 to 12 cycles. In TCRdb, the 5' RACE reads were re-called with MiXCR into one record per CDR3 protein. The table shows 760,000 or so distinct CDR3 sequences, with just under 25% occurring only once. This clonotype has just one count. These data were also filed under a second study, of T cells of mothers and their children.

The sequencing input was blood. This sequence originates from a boy aged 5-17 years in good health.

The CDR3 reads CASSLLAGGPTHEQYF. The CDR3 nucleotides read TGTGCCAGCTCCCTCCTAGCGGGAGGGCCAACCCACGAGCAGTACTTC. The chain is built from TRBV6-1 and TRBJ2-7, with 12 bases fitting TRBD2. The CDR3 contains 16 residues. Germline loops: CDR1 MNHNS, CDR2 SASEGT. J gave up 5 bases and V 8 bases, and 13 bases lay outside the gene matches.